This entry features one TCR beta chain sequence. The sample originates from a study of blood T cell repertoires in COVID-19. Across the whole study: PBMCs, B-cell-depleted T cells, or T cells provided the cDNA or gDNA that made up the material.

Per the authors' pipeline: For nucleated cells, counts were estimated from reference gene primer amplification. Here immunoSEQ multiplex PCR was the method, and the copy in TCRdb shows in-frame clones only, minus some. The V and J calls and the clone size are those of that table, but D and trimming were determined from the DNA. The sample carries some 150,000 clones, 84% recorded once. Adults between about 18 and 89 years of age took part from about two dozen US areas. Donors in Cohort 3 counted as recovered after two negative PCRs, clearance, or symptom resolution. Germline V gives CDR1 KGHDR, CDR2 SFDVKD. The J segment lost 5 bases and the V segment lost 11 bases, leaving 20 bases of the junction unmatched. The CDR3 is 18 amino acids.

The sequence was obtained from a man over 45 who had recovered from COVID-19. The sample consisted of PBMCs or T cells enriched from blood (not recorded which). The V gene is TRBV24-1, the J gene TRBJ1-5, with 10 bases that match TRBD1. The CDR3 region is CAITFTSGTGVGDQPQHF. The CDR3 DNA reads TGTGCCATTACATTCACTTCCGGGACAGGGGTCGGGGATCAGCCCCAGCATTTT.